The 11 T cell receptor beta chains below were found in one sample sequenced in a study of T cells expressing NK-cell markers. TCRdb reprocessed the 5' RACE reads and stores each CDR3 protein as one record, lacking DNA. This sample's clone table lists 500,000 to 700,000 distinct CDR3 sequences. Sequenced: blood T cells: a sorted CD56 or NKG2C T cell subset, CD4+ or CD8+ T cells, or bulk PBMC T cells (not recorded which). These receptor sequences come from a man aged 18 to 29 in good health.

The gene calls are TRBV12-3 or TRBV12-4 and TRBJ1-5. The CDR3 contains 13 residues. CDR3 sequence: CAIGRTGNQPQHF.

This chain's CDR3 is CATSDPGTYNEQFF. J is TRBJ2-1 and V is TRBV24-1; without DNA, the TCRdb call of TRBD2 cannot be checked. The CDR3 is 14 amino acids. Per germline, CDR1 KGHDR and CDR2 SFDVKD.

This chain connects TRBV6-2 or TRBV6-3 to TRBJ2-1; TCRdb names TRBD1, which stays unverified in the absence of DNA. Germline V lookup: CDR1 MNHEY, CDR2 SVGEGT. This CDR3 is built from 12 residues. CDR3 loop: CASSNRGDEQFF.

This CDR3 is CASSEGPAGRERDTQYF. This chain joins TRBV6-1 and TRBJ2-3; the TCRdb call, TRBD2, lacks DNA for checking. Germline V gene data show CDR1 as MNHNS and CDR2 as SASEGT. There are 17 residues in the CDR3.

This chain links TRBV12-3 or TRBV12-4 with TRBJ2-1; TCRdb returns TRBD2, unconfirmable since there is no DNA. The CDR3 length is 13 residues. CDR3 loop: CASSLLAERRQFF.

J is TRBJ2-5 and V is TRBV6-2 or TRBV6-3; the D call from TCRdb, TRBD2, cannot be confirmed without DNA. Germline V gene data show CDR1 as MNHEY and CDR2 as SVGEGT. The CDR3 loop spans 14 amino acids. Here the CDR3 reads CASSRTPIGETQYF.

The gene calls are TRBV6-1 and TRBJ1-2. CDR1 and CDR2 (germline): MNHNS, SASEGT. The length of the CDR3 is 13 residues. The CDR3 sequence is CASSEQESDGYTF.

This CDR3 reads CASSQGSRTSFTYNSPLHF. The rearrangement joins TRBV14 to TRBJ1-6. Germline CDR1 is SGHDN and CDR2 is FVKESK. This CDR3 spans 19 amino acids.

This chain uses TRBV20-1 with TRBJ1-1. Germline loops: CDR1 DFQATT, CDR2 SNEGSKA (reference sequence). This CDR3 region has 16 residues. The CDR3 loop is CSARDSREQIYIEAFF.

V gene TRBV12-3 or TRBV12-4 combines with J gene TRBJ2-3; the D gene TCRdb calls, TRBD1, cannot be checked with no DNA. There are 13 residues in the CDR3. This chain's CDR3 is CATRDRGSDTQYF.

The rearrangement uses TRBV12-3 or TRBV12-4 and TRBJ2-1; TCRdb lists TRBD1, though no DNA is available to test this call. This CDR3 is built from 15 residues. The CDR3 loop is CASREARGANGEQFF.